Listed below are T cell receptor beta chains from one sample, sequenced in a study of blood T cell repertoires in COVID-19. TCRdb's table, derived via immunoSEQ multiplex PCR, lists solely in-frame clones and lacks some. The table records 310,000 or so clones, around nine tenths of them present only once. Material for sequencing was PBMCs or T cells enriched from blood (not recorded which). These receptors originate from a middle-aged woman who had recovered from COVID-19. Each CDR3 is given without its conserved first and last residue. D genes are given only for firm matches.

v_gene	d_gene	j_gene	CDR3aa
TRBV7-9	TRBD1	TRBJ1-2	ASSLVVGGNYGYT
TRBV6-5	TRBD1	TRBJ2-7	ASAGQGYEQY
TRBV27	TRBD2	TRBJ2-7	ASSWGLAGEQY
TRBV18	-	TRBJ2-5	ASSPPGVGGAAETQY
TRBV6-5	TRBD1	TRBJ2-7	ASSIPGGYEQY
TRBV7-2	-	TRBJ2-2	ASKAVQSNTGELF
TRBV19	-	TRBJ1-4	ASSPAVGSNEKLF
TRBV3-1/TRBV3-2	-	TRBJ2-1	ASSQGAGRTGNEQF
TRBV5-1	TRBD1	TRBJ1-5	ASSSGTGGNQPQH
TRBV27	-	TRBJ1-2	ASSSTGPTNYGYT
TRBV4-3	TRBD1	TRBJ1-4	ASSQDREGSKLF
TRBV2	TRBD1	TRBJ1-4	ASRGQGATNEKLF
TRBV7-3	TRBD2	TRBJ2-3	ASSLKAGLNTDTQY
TRBV7-9	TRBD1	TRBJ1-1	ASKPLGTGGETEAF
TRBV10-3	-	TRBJ1-1	AISEYPSAGAF
TRBV6-2/TRBV6-3	TRBD2	TRBJ2-3	ASSYRTSGVSDTQY
TRBV6-5	-	TRBJ2-7	ASSETGFYEQY
TRBV7-6	-	TRBJ1-1	ASRKHGSNTEAF
TRBV3-1/TRBV3-2	TRBD1	TRBJ1-6	ASSPIQGALAPLH
TRBV18	TRBD1	TRBJ2-7	ASSPGQGDREQY
TRBV7-2	TRBD1	TRBJ1-6	ASSFKTGGNSPLH
TRBV6-5	-	TRBJ1-1	ASSTWGDIEAF
TRBV7-8	TRBD2	TRBJ2-1	ASSAIPGTSAGEQF
TRBV2	TRBD2	TRBJ2-7	ASSDYLLAGEGQQY
TRBV29-1	TRBD2	TRBJ2-3	SVSGSRTDTQY
TRBV7-8	-	TRBJ2-7	ASSTRLLGGSNEQY
TRBV7-6	-	TRBJ2-2	ASSLDELGERELF
TRBV6-2/TRBV6-3	TRBD1	TRBJ1-5	ASSYSDRGGGQPQH
TRBV5-1	TRBD1	TRBJ2-6	ASSAPGTGAGANVLT
TRBV28	-	TRBJ2-3	ASRSKLDTQY
TRBV24-1	-	TRBJ2-5	ATSLGDETQY
TRBV3-1/TRBV3-2	-	TRBJ2-3	ASSQVRGRTDTQY
TRBV10-3	TRBD2	TRBJ2-2	AISEGGRDHGELF
TRBV7-2	-	TRBJ2-1	ASSLGPSGMGEQF
TRBV7-2	-	TRBJ1-2	ASSFLDSFNGYT
TRBV6-5	TRBD2	TRBJ2-3	ASIERDFTDTQY
TRBV19	TRBD1	TRBJ1-2	ASSTPGQAFYGYT
TRBV9	TRBD2	TRBJ2-5	ASSPTSGSQETQY
TRBV7-2	-	TRBJ1-5	ASSLTGPYSNQPQH
TRBV4-1	-	TRBJ1-2	ASSQVAGSRGYT
TRBV28	-	TRBJ2-7	ASSSPARPTYEQY
TRBV19	-	TRBJ1-5	ASSIPQDQPQH
TRBV29-1	TRBD1	TRBJ2-7	SAGTGTGGEQY
TRBV4-1	TRBD1	TRBJ2-2	ASSRDRDTGELF